The clone carrying this TCR beta chain has just one count. What it binds is unknown. This record comes from a study of cytomegalovirus exposure and HLA in healthy donors. Points from the study as a whole: An analysis was carried out later, and it reportedly showed fewer N-insertions in an Asian-associated ancestry cluster than the roughly 700-donor mean. Association of some 18,000 TCR beta sequences with HLA alleles was found at 0.05 false discovery rate in a later analysis. A previous analysis found most TCR beta V segments productive roughly 90% or roughly 30% of the time.

The PCR ran on 60 Vbeta and 13 Jbeta primers. Measured with immunoSEQ multiplex PCR; TCRdb has only the in-frame clones, and not every one. The profile shows about 150,000 clones, roughly 70% of them singletons. Germline lookup yields CDR1 MNHEY and CDR2 SMNVEV (reference sequence). V shed 7 bases and J shed 5 bases, with 9 bases lying between them. The CDR3 covers 11 residues. The source is a man in his thirties or forties in good health and CMV-seronegative. J is TRBJ2-7 and V is TRBV27, with a weak D call TRBD2 (5 bases). Sequences were obtained from PBMCs. CDR3 coding DNA: TGTGCCAGCAATGCCGGGAACGAGCAGTACTTC. Its protein product is CASNAGNEQYF.